This TCR beta chain was obtained from a study of PD-1 blockade in classical Hodgkin lymphoma. Described time point: cycle 4 day 1 (C4D1), after around six weeks of nivolumab. No patient escaped relapse after autologous stem cell transplantation, and brentuximab vedotin exposure varied. Purification of CD4+ T cells from thawed PBMCs was achieved by magnetic negative selection. Relapsed/refractory classical Hodgkin lymphoma patients had complete, partial or progressive responses. The protocol was immunoSEQ multiplex PCR, while the TCRdb copy is restricted to in-frame clones and leaves out a portion. This sample has 25,000 to 35,000 clones, with about 86% found just once. The sample holds a few counts of this clone. CDR3 length equals 15 residues. Germline trimming cut 5 bases from V and 4 bases from J; bases unmatched to any gene: 10. CDR1 is SGHVS and CDR2 is FQNEAQ in the germline V gene.

Sample: CD4+ T cells from blood, taken before the fourth cycle of nivolumab. This chain links TRBV7-8 with TRBJ2-7, with 8 nucleotides matching TRBD2. The sequence came from a human donor with classical Hodgkin lymphoma. CDR3: CASSNRPRGVYEQYF. DNA of the CDR3: TGTGCCAGCAGCAACCGCCCGCGGGGGGTATACGAGCAGTACTTC.